This entry lists 22 T cell receptor beta chains sequenced from one sample in a study of early T cells in non-severe SARS-CoV-2 infection. TCRdb itself ran the 5' RACE reads through MiXCR, one entry per CDR3 protein. The table records roughly 28,000 distinct CDR3 sequences, 5.8% of them present only once. The sample comprised whole blood. Source of these receptors: an adult who was a healthcare worker with PCR-confirmed SARS-CoV-2 infection or an uninfected control (not recorded which).

This clonotype was seen a handful of times. This sequence joins TRBV20-1 and TRBJ2-3; maybe TRBD2 (5 bases). The length of the CDR3 is 17 residues. Trimming took off 4 bases at V and 2 bases at J, with 22 bases between the two ends. Germline values: CDR1 DFQATT, CDR2 SNEGSKA (reference sequence). CDR3 in DNA: TGCAGTGCTAAGGACTTCCTCCAGGCCTACTCCACAGATACGCAGTATTTT. It encodes CSAKDFLQAYSTDTQYF.

V gene TRBV12-3 or TRBV12-4 combines with J gene TRBJ1-1; 7 bases match TRBD1. The CDR3 contains 14 residues. J lost 1 base, V lost 5 bases, and 4 bases had no gene match. DNA of the CDR3: TGTGCCAGCAGTCTGACAGGGCCGAACACTGAAGCTTTCTTT. This sequence encodes CASSLTGPNTEAFF.

This clonotype appeared a few times. CDR3 loop: CASSSGQGMGEQFF. Here the CDR3 DNA reads TGCGCCAGCAGTTCGGGACAGGGGATGGGTGAGCAGTTCTTC. The chain combines TRBV10-1 with TRBJ2-1; 10 positions match TRBD1. The CDR3 covers 14 residues. Germline CDR1 and CDR2: WNHNN and SYGVQD (reference sequence). With V trimmed by 5 bases and J by 9 bases, 7 bases remained unmatched.

This clonotype showed up many times. In DNA, the CDR3 is TGCAGTGTGCAGGGTCCGAGCACTGAAGCTTTCTTT. As protein: CSVQGPSTEAFF. J is TRBJ1-1 and V is TRBV20-1; TRBD1 is a possible D gene (5 bases). Germline CDR1 is DFQATT and CDR2 is SNEGSKA (reference sequence). The CDR3 is 12 amino acids. Deletions cut 7 bases from V and 4 bases from J, with 13 bases between.

This clonotype was recorded at least ten times. V and J are TRBV7-3 and TRBJ2-2; TRBD2 aligns across 10 bases. CDR1 and CDR2 (germline): SGHTA, FQGTGA. With V trimmed by 5 bases and J by 4 bases, 4 bases remained unmatched. The CDR3 has 15 amino acids. CDR3 sequence (DNA): TGTGCCAGCAGCAAGCGGGAGGGGCGCACCGGGGAGCTGTTTTTT. Its translation is CASSKREGRTGELFF.

Ten or more counts support this clonotype. The gene calls are TRBV11-3 and TRBJ1-1; D gene ambiguous. The CDR3 totals 12 residues. The V gene's germline CDR1 is SGHNT and CDR2 YENEEA. V lost 0 bases to trimming and J lost 7 bases, with 6 bases between them. CDR3 nucleotides: TGTGCCAGCAGCTTAGAAAAAAGTGAAGCTTTCTTT. It translates to CASSLEKSEAFF.

This clonotype was seen repeatedly, ten times or more. J is TRBJ2-7 and V is TRBV18, with TRBD1 identical over 8 bases. V was pared by 7 bases and J by 6 bases, with 8 bases of the junction left unmatched. Germline CDR1 KGHSH, CDR2 LQKENI. The CDR3 is 13 residues long. CDR3 DNA sequence: TGTGCCAGCTTCCGGGACAGGCCTTCCGAGCAGTACTTC. Translated, it gives CASFRDRPSEQYF. Variable domain in full (rest from reference TRBV18 and TRBJ2-7): NAGVMQNPRHLVRRRGQEARLRCSPMKGHSHVYWYRQLPEEGLKFMVYLQKENIIDESGMPKERFSAEFPKEGPSILRIQQVVRGDSAAYFCASFRDRPSEQYFGPGTRLTVT.

In this sample, this clonotype is medium-sized. The CDR3 region has the DNA TGCGCCAGCAGCTTGTATCCTACGGTAAACACTGAAGCTTTCTTT. This codes for CASSLYPTVNTEAFF. The chain couples TRBV5-1 to TRBJ1-1; D uncertain. V lost 1 base and J 2 bases, leaving 12 bases between the germline ends. The CDR3 covers 15 residues. The germline gives CDR1 SGHRS, CDR2 YFSETQ.

This clonotype has a count of ten or more. The CDR3 coding sequence is TGTGCCAGCAGTTCAAGCCCATGGGGGGCCAACGTCCTGACTTTC. It is translated as CASSSSPWGANVLTF. This chain connects TRBV28 to TRBJ2-6; D is unclear. Germline V gene sequence: CDR1 MDHEN, CDR2 SYDVKM. The germline V and J ends were trimmed by 4 bases and 4 bases, with 11 bases remaining between them. The length of the CDR3 is 15 residues.

This clonotype was recorded at least ten times. The genes are TRBV6-1 and TRBJ2-1; D is undetermined. The V and J ends lost 0 bases and 2 bases respectively, with 11 bases between them. The CDR3 spans 16 residues. Per the germline V gene, CDR1 is MNHNS and CDR2 is SASEGT. Written as DNA, the CDR3 is TGTGCCAGCAGTGAAGCAGGGCGCAGAACCTACAATGAGCAGTTCTTC. Translation gives CASSEAGRRTYNEQFF.

By sample share, this clonotype is medium-sized. The V and J genes are TRBV12-3 or TRBV12-4 and TRBJ1-6; D gene unclear. V lost 2 bases, J lost 7 bases, and 12 bases lay in between. This CDR3 spans 15 amino acids. In DNA, the CDR3 is TGTGCCAGCAGTTTACTAGGGTCAGACAATTCACCCCTCCACTTT. It codes for CASSLLGSDNSPLHF.

In its sample, this clonotype was seen many times. One end of the junction does not line up with germline, which may come from a read error. The chain uses TRBV7-2 and TRBJ2-1; 10 positions match TRBD2. The germline V gene encodes CDR1 SGHTA and CDR2 FQGNSA. There are 12 residues in the CDR3. CDR3 region: CASSQKLAGTIF. The CDR3 coding sequence is TGTGCCAGCAGCCAAAAACTAGCGGGAACGATCTTC. The variable domain in full, completed from reference TRBV7-2 and TRBJ2-1, reads GAGVSQSPSNKVTEKGKDVELRCDPISGHTALYWYRQSLGQGLEFLIYFQGNSAPDKSGLPSDRFSAERTGGSVSTLTIQRTQQEDSAVYLCASSQKLAGTIFGPGTRLTVL.

The V call is TRBV24-1, the J call TRBJ2-3, with D uncertain. Germline V gene data show CDR1 as KGHDR and CDR2 as SFDVKD. V lost 2 bases to trimming and J lost 0 bases, with 8 bases between them. This CDR3 region has 15 residues. CDR3 coding DNA: TGTGCCACCAGTGATTCAGTAACTAGCACAGATACGCAGTATTTT. It codes for CATSDSVTSTDTQYF.

There are many counts of this clonotype. The V and J genes are TRBV9 and TRBJ2-3; D is perhaps TRBD1 or TRBD2 (5 bases each). V lost 0 bases and J lost 4, with 9 bases in between. The CDR3 sequence is 14 residues long. CDR1 SGDLS and CDR2 YYNGEE come from the germline V gene. The CDR3 spells CASSVERGPDTQYF. The DNA of the CDR3 is TGTGCCAGCAGCGTAGAACGGGGCCCAGATACGCAGTATTTT. The full variable domain, its missing parts supplied by reference TRBV9 and TRBJ2-3, is DSGVTQTPKHLITATGQRVTLRCSPRSGDLSVYWYQQSLDQGLQFLIQYYNGEERAKGNILERFSAQQFPDLHSELNLSSLELGDSALYFCASSVERGPDTQYFGPGTRLTVL.

The sample holds a few counts of this clonotype. The chain joins TRBV7-6 to TRBJ2-4, with D perhaps matching TRBD1 (5 bases). CDR3 length equals 15 residues. V was cut by 1 base and J by 3 bases, with 10 bases left in between. CDR1 is SGHVS, CDR2 FNYEAQ, per germline. CDR3 nucleotide sequence: TGTGCCAGCAGCTTAGAAGGCCAGGGCAAAAACATTCAGTACTTC. Its translation: CASSLEGQGKNIQYF.

This clonotype was picked up a small number of times. The chain uses TRBV11-2 and TRBJ2-4; no firm D call. The V end lost 2 bases, the J end lost 2 bases, and 7 bases lay between the germline ends. This CDR3 comprises 14 residues. Per the germline V gene, CDR1 is SGHAT and CDR2 is FQNNGV. The CDR3 DNA sequence: TGTGCCAGCAGCTTACTAAGATCCAAAAACATTCAGTACTTC. Translating gives CASSLLRSKNIQYF.

This clonotype was observed many times. The V gene is TRBV20-1, the J gene TRBJ2-1, with D tentatively TRBD2 (5 bases). The germline V gene has CDR1 DFQATT and CDR2 SNEGSKA (reference sequence). The CDR3 has 10 amino acids. The ends were cut back, 6 bases at V and 8 bases at J, with 8 bases in the middle. The CDR3 DNA sequence: TGCAGTGCCGCCGGGGATGAGCAGTTCTTC. Protein product: CSAAGDEQFF.

This clonotype was observed many times. This rearrangement joins TRBV7-3 to TRBJ2-5; D is unresolved. V was clipped by 1 base and J by 3 bases, with 6 bases between them. Germline V CDR1 and CDR2: SGHTA, FQGTGA. The CDR3 consists of 13 residues. CDR3 nucleotide sequence: TGTGCCAGCAGCTTAAGGCTGAAAGAGACCCAGTACTTC. This translates into CASSLRLKETQYF.

The chain links TRBV5-6 to TRBJ2-3; TRBD2 matches at 7 bases. Germline trimming cut 0 bases from V and 2 bases from J; bases unmatched to any gene: 6. Germline CDR1 and CDR2: SGHDT and YYEEEE. This CDR3 is 16 amino acids long. CDR3 loop: CASSLVKAGYTDTQYF. CDR3 sequence (DNA): TGTGCCAGCAGCTTGGTGAAAGCGGGATACACAGATACGCAGTATTTT.

Only a few counts were recorded for this clonotype. This chain connects TRBV10-3 to TRBJ2-2; 7 nucleotides agree with TRBD1. Germline loops: CDR1 ENHRY, CDR2 SYGVKD. After removal of 5 bases from V and 5 bases from J, the junction contained 5 bases not matched to a gene. CDR3 length equals 14 residues. The CDR3 coding sequence is TGTGCCATCAGTTCCACAGGGGCGACCGGGGAGCTGTTTTTT. Amino acids: CAISSTGATGELFF.

This clonotype has a count of ten or more. This chain connects TRBV20-1 to TRBJ2-7, with D possibly TRBD1 on 7 matching bases. This CDR3 comprises 13 residues. Trimming removed 6 bases at V and 2 bases at J, with 14 bases between. Germline V gene lookup returns CDR1 DFQATT and CDR2 SNEGSKA (reference sequence). CDR3: CSAQAGGTYEQYF. The CDR3 coding sequence is TGCAGTGCGCAGGCAGGGGGGACCTACGAGCAGTACTTC.

This clonotype was recorded at least ten times. The V gene is TRBV5-1, the J gene TRBJ1-5; D is ambiguous. There are 16 residues in the CDR3. Trimming took 5 bases from V and 0 from J, leaving 15 bases between them. Germline lookup yields CDR1 SGHRS and CDR2 YFSETQ. In DNA, the CDR3 is TGCGCCAGCAGGGCCTCGGTGGCGGATAGCAATCAGCCCCAGCATTTT. It encodes CASRASVADSNQPQHF.